This T cell receptor beta chain came from a study of brain T cells in children with intractable seizures. Points from the study as a whole: Pre-surgery blood may have been undersampled, hiding some clones. Only CDR3 sequence similarity suggested viral specificity, without known HCMV serostatus.

About this clone itself: The target antigen is unknown.

This sample's time point: blood from clinic visit 5 months post-surgery; TSC patient then seizure free. The sequenced cases were selected for having the highest brain T cell transcript signatures. Patients received at least one anti-epileptic drug before surgery. Trimming pared 4 bases from V and 2 bases from J, leaving 14 bases between. The length of the CDR3 is 15 residues. CDR1 and CDR2 (germline): MNHEY, SMNVEV (reference sequence). Only in-frame clones appear in the TCRdb table, and some are missing; sequencing was by immunoSEQ multiplex PCR. The sample comprises 340,000 or so clones, roughly 93% of which are singletons, and 5% to 7% rests with the top ten.

Sequenced here: peripheral blood, sampled 4 to 6 months after surgery. The V gene is TRBV27, the J gene TRBJ2-5; D ambiguous. The clonotype was recovered from a boy under two years old with tuberous sclerosis and intractable seizures. For the CDR3, the DNA is TGTGCCAGCAGTTCCACAAAAGGATCTCAAGAGACCCAGTACTTC. It codes for CASSSTKGSQETQYF.